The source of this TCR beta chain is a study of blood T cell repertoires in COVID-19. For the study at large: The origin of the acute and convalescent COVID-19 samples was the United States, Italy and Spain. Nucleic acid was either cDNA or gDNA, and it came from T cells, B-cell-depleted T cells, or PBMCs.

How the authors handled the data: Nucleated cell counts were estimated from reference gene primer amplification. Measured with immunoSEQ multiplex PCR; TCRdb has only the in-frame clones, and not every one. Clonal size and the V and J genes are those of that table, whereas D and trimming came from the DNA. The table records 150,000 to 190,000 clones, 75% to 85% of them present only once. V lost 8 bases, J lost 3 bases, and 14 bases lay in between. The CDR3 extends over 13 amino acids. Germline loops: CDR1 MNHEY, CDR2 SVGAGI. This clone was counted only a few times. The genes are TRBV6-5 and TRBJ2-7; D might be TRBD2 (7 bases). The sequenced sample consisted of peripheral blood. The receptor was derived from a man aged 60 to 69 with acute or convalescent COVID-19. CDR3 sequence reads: CASSRGGGYEQYF. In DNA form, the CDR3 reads TGTGCCAGCTCCAGGGGAGGGGGCTACGAGCAGTACTTC.